This T cell receptor beta chain was sequenced for a study of T cell responses to AZD1222 COVID-19 vaccine. About this clone itself: The antigen remains undetermined.

Germline CDR1 and CDR2: SGHRS and YFSETQ. CDR3 size: 16 residues. V was pared by 4 bases and J by 6 bases, with 14 bases of the junction left unmatched. Overall study findings and caveats: Among AZD1222 vaccinees, only six were seropositive at baseline. Donors were mostly white British, more females; clonal diversity possibly underestimated.

Profiled with immunoSEQ multiplex PCR; TCRdb holds only in-frame clones, not every one. The table has over 150,000 clones, roughly 89% seen once. J is TRBJ1-1 and V is TRBV5-1, with 8 bases fitting TRBD1. The sequences come from peripheral blood, collected on day 0 of AZD1222 vaccination. This sequence originates from an adult in good health. The CDR3 region is CASSDQGAPHRAEAFF. CDR3 DNA sequence: TGCGCCAGCAGCGATCAGGGGGCGCCCCATAGAGCTGAAGCTTTCTTT.